The clone carrying this T cell receptor beta chain was detected only a few times. Its antigen is not known. These data come from a study of T cell repertoires in cytomegalovirus infection. Study as a whole: Public TCR beta signatures were indicative of both CMV infection and a matching HLA type. Study-wide points: Public TCR beta family frequency separated CMV-and-HLA carriers, including in an independent cohort. HLA-C-restricted, CMV-specific TCR beta clonotypes were dominant ex vivo.

Germline-derived CDR1 and CDR2 are DFQATT and SNEGSKA (reference sequence). The CDR3 totals 15 residues. The trim removed 3 bases at V and 6 bases at J, leaving 6 bases unmatched. From the reads, TCRdb called clonotypes with MiXCR, one entry per CDR3 protein. The top ten hold 6.5% to 10% of the sample, which has about 600,000 distinct CDR3 sequences, more than 20% seen once. The V and J genes are TRBV20-1 and TRBJ2-3, with 13 bases fitting TRBD2. This TCR was sampled from a human donor in good health (CMV status not recorded). Some clones in this sample may be carry-over from other donors' samples. The specimen sequenced was CD8+ T cells from PBMCs. The CDR3 region is CSARLLAGGWDTQYF. CDR3 nucleotides: TGCAGTGCTAGGTTACTAGCGGGGGGGTGGGATACGCAGTATTTT.